This entry features one TCR beta chain sequence. The antigen remains unidentified. This record comes from a study of cytomegalovirus exposure and HLA in healthy donors. The length of the CDR3 is 15 residues. Germline V lookup: CDR1 LNHDA, CDR2 SQIVND (reference sequence). The V gene lost 1 base and the J gene lost 2 bases, with 12 bases spanning the gap. Whole-study results and caveats: TCR beta chain V- and J-gene trimming was linked, in a later analysis, to a missense variant in DCLRE1C. It is likely that the observed cluster of highly shared sequence variants was a sequencing artifact.

With 60 Vbeta and 13 Jbeta primers, the PCR was carried out. Produced via immunoSEQ multiplex PCR; TCRdb's table is partial and in-frame only. The sample consists of some 190,000 clones, 65% to 85% of them appearing once. This sequence was found in a man between 18 and 29 years old in good health and CMV-seronegative. The chain couples TRBV19 to TRBJ2-7; a possible D gene is TRBD1 (5 bases). Specimen: PBMCs. CDR3: CASSIGGDSPYEQYF. CDR3 sequence (DNA): TGTGCCAGTAGTATAGGGGGTGACAGCCCCTACGAGCAGTACTTC.